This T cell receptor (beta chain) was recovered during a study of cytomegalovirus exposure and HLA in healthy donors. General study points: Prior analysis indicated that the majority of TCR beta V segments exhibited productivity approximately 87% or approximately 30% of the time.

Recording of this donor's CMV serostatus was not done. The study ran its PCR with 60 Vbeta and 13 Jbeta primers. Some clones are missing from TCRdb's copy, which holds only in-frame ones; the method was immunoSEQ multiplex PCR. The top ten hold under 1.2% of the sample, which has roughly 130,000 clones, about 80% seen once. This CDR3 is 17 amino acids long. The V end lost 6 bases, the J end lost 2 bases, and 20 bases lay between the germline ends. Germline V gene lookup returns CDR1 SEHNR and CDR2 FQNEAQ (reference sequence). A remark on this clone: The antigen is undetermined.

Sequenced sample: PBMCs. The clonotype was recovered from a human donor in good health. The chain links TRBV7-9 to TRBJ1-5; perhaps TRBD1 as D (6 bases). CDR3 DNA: TGTGCCAGCAGTTCGTTGGGGGGGCTGGGAGGCAATCAGCCCCAGCATTTT. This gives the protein CASSSLGGLGGNQPQHF.